These T cell receptor beta chains were read from a single sample in a study of Graves' ophthalmopathy and Graves' hyperthyroidism. From the multiplex PCR reads, TCRdb called clonotypes with MiXCR, one entry per CDR3 protein. The sample holds fewer than 650,000 distinct CDR3 sequences, about a fifth seen once. The material sequenced was peripheral blood. Receptor source: a young woman with stable Graves' hyperthyroidism. Some clones in this sample may be carry-over from other donors' samples. The CDR3 runs from the conserved cysteine through the conserved F or W. D genes are given only for firm matches. A row's size may be missing; if present it is once, few, many or a size class.

length,J,V,size,D,CDR3,DNA
16,TRBJ2-7,TRBV7-9,many,.,CASSPPEGVLYLEQYF,TGTGCCAGCAGCCCTCCGGAGGGAGTGCTTTACCTCGAGCAGTACTTC
14,TRBJ2-5,TRBV5-1,few,.,CASSWGTLQETQYF,TGCGCCAGCAGCTGGGGGACATTACAAGAGACCCAGTACTTC
15,TRBJ1-2,TRBV28,many,.,CASSLSRGLNYGYTF,TGTGCCAGCAGTTTATCGAGAGGGCTTAACTATGGCTACACCTTC
15,TRBJ2-1,TRBV29-1,many,.,CSVEWLAERYNEQFF,TGCAGCGTTGAGTGGCTCGCGGAGAGGTACAATGAGCAGTTCTTC
15,TRBJ1-6,TRBV2,few,.,CASMTAPGVDSPLHF,TGTGCCAGCATGACTGCCCCTGGAGTGGATTCACCCCTCCACTTT
16,TRBJ2-2,TRBV6-1,.,TRBD2,CASSRAGGFDTGELFF,TGTGCCAGCAGTAGGGCGGGGGGCTTTGACACCGGGGAGCTGTTTTTT
17,TRBJ2-4,TRBV5-1,.,.,CASSLITGSLAKNIKYF,TGCGCCAGCAGCTTGATTACAGGGAGCCTAGCCAAAAACATTAAGTACTTC
12,TRBJ2-7,TRBV6-1,many,.,CASSEGSSYQYF,TGTGCCAGCAGTGAAGGGAGTAGCTATCAGTACTTC
14,TRBJ1-2,TRBV30,many,.,CAWSAGWDSSGYTF,TGTGCCTGGAGTGCCGGTTGGGACTCAAGTGGCTACACCTTC
14,TRBJ2-2,TRBV12-3/TRBV12-4,.,TRBD2,CASSFSGNTGEPFF,TGTGCCAGCAGTTTTAGCGGGAACACCGGGGAGCCGTTTTTT
15,TRBJ2-5,TRBV2,.,TRBD1,CASKSGTGRIQTQYF,TGTGCCAGCAAATCCGGGACAGGGAGGATTCAGACCCAGTACTTC
14,TRBJ2-7,TRBV6-1,.,TRBD2,CASSQGLVSYEQYF,TGTGCCAGCAGTCAGGGACTAGTCTCCTACGAGCAGTACTTC
13,TRBJ2-7,TRBV2,many,.,CASGMRGPYEQYF,TGTGCCAGCGGCATGAGGGGTCCCTACGAGCAGTACTTC
13,TRBJ1-1,TRBV19,many,.,CASSIAGYTEAFF,TGTGCCAGTAGTATAGCAGGGTACACTGAAGCTTTCTTT
16,TRBJ2-5,TRBV30,many,TRBD1,CAWSVLGRGPGETQYF,TGTGCCTGGAGTGTACTGGGCAGGGGGCCTGGGGAGACCCAGTACTTC
15,TRBJ2-7,TRBV6-5,many,TRBD1,CASRIPGQISYEQYF,TGTGCCAGCAGAATACCGGGACAGATCTCCTACGAGCAGTACTTC
15,TRBJ1-2,TRBV6-1,.,TRBD1,CASRGIRDRDHGYTF,TGTGCCAGCAGGGGTATCCGGGACAGGGACCATGGCTACACCTTC
11,TRBJ1-2,TRBV7-2,few,.,CASSAQHGYTF,TGTGCCAGCAGCGCCCAACATGGCTACACCTTC
12,TRBJ1-1,TRBV5-1,few,.,CASTRGEGEAFF,TGCGCCAGCACCCGGGGGGAAGGTGAAGCTTTCTTT
16,TRBJ2-7,TRBV6-9,.,.,CASREDSGVLSYEQYF,TGTGCCAGCAGGGAAGATAGCGGCGTCCTCTCCTACGAGCAGTACTTC
18,TRBJ2-7,TRBV7-8,few,.,CASSLVGLSGSPSYEQYF,TGTGCCAGCAGCTTAGTGGGGCTAAGCGGCAGCCCCTCCTACGAGCAGTACTTC
16,TRBJ2-5,TRBV7-2,.,.,CASSLGFRVVEETQYF,TGTGCCAGCAGCTTAGGGTTCAGGGTAGTGGAAGAGACCCAGTACTTC
13,TRBJ1-1,TRBV30,.,TRBD1,CAWKGDRGREAFF,TGTGCCTGGAAAGGAGACAGGGGAAGAGAAGCTTTCTTT
16,TRBJ2-2,TRBV11-2,few,TRBD2,CASSWGRTSVSGELFF,TGTGCCAGCAGCTGGGGGCGGACTAGCGTCTCCGGGGAGCTGTTTTTT
14,TRBJ2-2,TRBV30,.,.,CAWKSEVETGELFF,TGTGCCTGGAAGAGTGAGGTCGAAACCGGGGAGCTGTTTTTT
12,TRBJ2-7,TRBV25-1,many,.,CASSEWGYEQYF,TGTGCCAGCAGTGAATGGGGTTACGAGCAGTACTTC
13,TRBJ1-2,TRBV20-1,.,.,CSARWFAGDGYTF,TGCAGTGCTAGATGGTTTGCAGGTGACGGCTACACCTTC
13,TRBJ1-2,TRBV5-1,.,.,CASSFEGFGGYTF,TGCGCCAGCAGCTTTGAGGGATTCGGCGGCTACACCTTC
15,TRBJ2-7,TRBV28,few,.,CASSLWRGNLVEQYF,TGTGCCAGCAGTTTATGGAGGGGTAATCTTGTCGAGCAGTACTTC
16,TRBJ2-6,TRBV6-5,many,TRBD1,CASSRDRGAGANVLTF,TGTGCCAGCAGTAGGGACAGGGGAGCTGGGGCCAACGTCCTGACTTTC
15,TRBJ1-5,TRBV19,many,.,CASSITGNGNQPQHF,TGTGCCAGTAGTATAACAGGGAACGGCAATCAGCCCCAGCATTTT
18,TRBJ2-7,TRBV28,.,.,CASSSYTPAGRFSYEQYF,TGTGCCAGCAGTTCTTATACCCCCGCGGGGCGGTTCTCCTACGAGCAGTACTTC
15,TRBJ1-1,TRBV19,.,TRBD1,CASRRTGGTNTEAFF,TGTGCCAGTAGGAGGACAGGGGGCACGAACACTGAAGCTTTCTTT
17,TRBJ2-7,TRBV12-3/TRBV12-4,many,.,CASSSPPTGTNSYEQYF,TGTGCCAGCAGTTCGCCACCCACCGGGACCAACTCCTACGAGCAGTACTTC
14,TRBJ1-1,TRBV5-1,few,TRBD1,CASSHRTGGVEAFF,TGCGCCAGCAGCCACCGGACAGGGGGCGTTGAAGCTTTCTTT
16,TRBJ1-5,TRBV6-2/TRBV6-3,.,TRBD1,CASSFTTQGPNQPQHF,TGTGCCAGCAGTTTTACAACACAGGGGCCCAATCAGCCCCAGCATTTT
17,TRBJ1-5,TRBV15,many,.,CATSKGSGAHSNQPQHF,TGTGCCACCAGCAAAGGGTCAGGGGCCCATAGCAATCAGCCCCAGCATTTT
16,TRBJ1-1,TRBV4-2,few,.,CASSQLGPVGGTEAFF,TGTGCCAGCAGCCAGCTCGGACCGGTCGGGGGCACTGAAGCTTTCTTT
14,TRBJ1-1,TRBV11-2,.,TRBD1,CASSLRDRGPSAFF,TGTGCCAGCAGCTTACGGGACAGGGGGCCTTCAGCTTTCTTT
12,TRBJ1-1,TRBV13,many,.,CASSWVGTEAFF,TGTGCCAGCAGCTGGGTAGGAACTGAAGCTTTCTTT
14,TRBJ2-7,TRBV4-2,.,.,CASSQEVQGYEQYF,TGTGCCAGCAGCCAAGAAGTCCAAGGCTACGAGCAGTACTTC
16,TRBJ1-3,TRBV13,.,.,CASHPMAGDSGNTIYF,TGTGCCAGCCACCCCATGGCAGGAGACTCTGGAAACACCATATATTTT
14,TRBJ2-7,TRBV12-3/TRBV12-4,many,TRBD2,CASSALAGWYEQYF,TGTGCCAGCAGCGCACTAGCGGGTTGGTACGAGCAGTACTTC
15,TRBJ1-2,TRBV12-3/TRBV12-4,.,TRBD1,CASSYLRDSKAGYTF,TGTGCCAGCAGCTATCTCCGGGACAGTAAGGCTGGCTACACCTTC
16,TRBJ2-5,TRBV20-1,many,TRBD2,CSAVGLAGGYGETQYF,TGCAGTGCTGTGGGACTAGCGGGAGGGTATGGGGAGACCCAGTACTTC
14,TRBJ1-2,TRBV20-1,.,TRBD1,CSASADRVNYGYTF,TGCAGTGCTAGTGCGGACAGGGTAAACTATGGCTACACCTTC
14,TRBJ1-2,TRBV4-1,.,.,CASSQDRWREGYTF,TGCGCCAGCAGCCAAGATAGGTGGAGGGAAGGCTACACCTTC
14,TRBJ1-1,TRBV4-2,.,TRBD1,CVSSQAPGQDEAFF,TGTGTCAGCAGCCAAGCACCGGGACAGGATGAAGCTTTCTTT
13,TRBJ2-7,TRBV12-3/TRBV12-4,.,TRBD2,CATTTGREAEQYF,TGTGCCACCACCACAGGGCGGGAGGCCGAGCAGTACTTC
15,TRBJ1-6,TRBV6-1,few,.,CASSESQALVSPLHF,TGTGCCAGCAGTGAAAGTCAGGCTCTGGTTTCACCCCTCCACTTT
14,TRBJ2-2,TRBV3-1,.,TRBD1,CASRPTGVTGELFF,TGTGCCAGCAGGCCTACAGGGGTTACCGGGGAGCTGTTTTTT
15,TRBJ1-5,TRBV2,.,.,CASSKAGYGNQPQHF,TGTGCCAGCAGTAAGGCAGGGTACGGCAATCAGCCCCAGCATTTT
15,TRBJ2-5,TRBV7-2,few,TRBD1,CASSSPPGGGETQYF,TGTGCCAGCAGCTCCCCACCAGGGGGCGGGGAGACCCAGTACTTC
13,TRBJ1-3,TRBV7-9,many,.,CASSLATGNTIYF,TGTGCCAGCAGTTTGGCGACTGGAAACACCATATATTTT
15,TRBJ2-7,TRBV28,many,.,CASRPRRSGSYEQYF,TGTGCCAGCAGGCCTCGCAGGTCGGGCTCCTACGAGCAGTACTTC
15,TRBJ1-1,TRBV10-1,many,TRBD1,CASSESRGVNTEAFF,TGCGCCAGCAGTGAGTCCAGGGGGGTGAACACTGAAGCTTTCTTT
15,TRBJ2-7,TRBV6-2/TRBV6-3,many,.,CASSPRTVGSSEQYF,TGTGCCAGCAGTCCCCGGACAGTTGGCTCGAGCGAGCAGTACTTC
14,TRBJ1-6,TRBV9,many,.,CASSVGGAASPLHF,TGTGCCAGCAGCGTAGGAGGGGCCGCTTCACCCCTCCACTTT
15,TRBJ2-5,TRBV12-3/TRBV12-4,many,TRBD1,CASSRTGILQETQYF,TGTGCCAGCAGTAGGACAGGGATCCTACAAGAGACCCAGTACTTC
11,TRBJ2-7,TRBV7-9,many,.,CASSPAHEQYF,TGTGCCAGCAGCCCAGCCCACGAGCAGTACTTC